These 22 T cell receptor delta chains were sequenced from one sample in a study of delta chains in infants with herpesvirus infections. PBMC RNA was reverse transcribed using gamma-chain- and delta-chain-specific primers. TCRdb applied CATT to the RT-PCR reads for clone calling. This table holds under 3,500 delta-chain clones, 32% found once. The sample was peripheral blood, taken at time point 3 of longitudinal follow-up. The receptor source for this set is a human donor who was a Ugandan infant, either HIV-exposed or HIV-unexposed (not recorded which).

This chain uses TRDV1 with TRDJ3; TRDD3 agrees at 11 bases. V shed 5 bases, J shed 2 bases, and the junction held 32 bases outside the gene matches. This CDR3 region has 27 residues. Germline V lookup: CDR1 TSWWSYY, CDR2 QGS. CDR3 sequence (DNA): TGTGCTCTTGGGTCTCAGGGACTAATCCTCCCTTTTGGATGGGGGATACGGGCCCCCTGGGACACCCGACAGATGTTTTTC. This encodes CALGSQGLILPFGWGIRAPWDTRQMFF.

A few counts support this clone. The V and J genes are TRDV1 and TRDJ1; 9 nucleotides match TRDD2. CDR1 is TSWWSYY, CDR2 QGS, per germline. The CDR3 length is 25 residues. Losses at the gene ends were 3 bases for V and 0 bases for J; bases not matched to a gene: 32. CDR3 loop: CALGDPWPSYPGVGGPDFYTDKLIF. The CDR3 DNA reads as TGTGCTCTTGGGGACCCTTGGCCTTCCTACCCGGGGGTTGGGGGTCCTGATTTTTACACCGATAAACTCATCTTT.

This clone was detected only a few times. This chain joins TRDV1 and TRDJ1; 13 positions match TRDD3. CDR1 TSWWSYY and CDR2 QGS come from the germline V gene. Germline trimming cut 2 bases from V and 0 bases from J; bases unmatched to any gene: 33. The CDR3 contains 27 residues. The CDR3 protein is CALGERLPYPYWGIRHEECRYTDKLIF. The CDR3 bases are TGTGCTCTTGGGGAAAGGCTGCCCTACCCTTACTGGGGGATACGCCACGAAGAGTGTAGGTACACCGATAAACTCATCTTT.

Details on this clone: Possible read error: a much larger clone is one base away. The chain uses TRDV1 and TRDJ1, with 7 bases matching TRDD3. The CDR3 extends over 17 amino acids. Germline V gene sequence: CDR1 TSWWSYY, CDR2 QGS. The CDR3 protein is CSLGDRGDFPYTDKLIF. In DNA form, the CDR3 reads TGTTCTCTTGGGGATAGGGGGGATTTCCCGTACACCGATAAACTCATCTTT.

As concerns this clone: It may be a read error: a sequence one base away is much more abundant. Within the sample, other DNA sequences also encode this same CDR3. The chain links TRDV1 to TRDJ1; no clear D. Germline V CDR1 and CDR2: TSWWSYY, QGS. The CDR3 is made up of 21 amino acids. The V gene lost 0 bases and the J gene lost 0 bases, with 26 bases spanning the gap. CDR3: CALGELLLERAVGVHTDKLIF. The CDR3 DNA follows: TGTGCTCTTGGGGAACTATTACTAGAGCGCGCGGTGGGAGTGCACACCGATAAACTCATCTTT.

This clone was counted a few times. The J gene was reported as TRDJ2; the V gene went uncalled. The CDR3 has 10 residues. The CDR3 coding sequence is TGTAGTGCTTTGACAGCACAACTCTTCTTT. Translation: CSALTAQLFF.

By proportion, this clone is medium-sized. This chain joins TRAV14/DV4 and TRDJ1; 8 bases line up with TRDD3. J lost 0 bases, V lost 2 bases, and 8 bases had no gene match. This CDR3 contains 17 residues. Looked up from germline, CDR1 is TSDPSYG and CDR2 is QGSYDQQN (reference sequence). CDR3 in amino acids: CAMRESKKLGDTDKLIF. DNA for the CDR3: TGTGCAATGAGAGAGTCTAAGAAACTGGGGGACACCGATAAACTCATCTTT.

This clone has a handful of counts. The CDR3 sequence: CALGELSPRGYTDKLIF. The CDR3 DNA follows: TGTGCTCTTGGGGAACTCTCCCCACGGGGATACACCGATAAACTCATCTTT. The V call is TRDV1, the J call TRDJ1, with D maybe TRDD3 (6 bases). The CDR3 contains 17 residues. Germline lookup yields CDR1 TSWWSYY and CDR2 QGS. Trimming stripped 0 bases from V and 0 bases from J, with 14 bases between.

On this clone itself: A clone one base away is much larger, so this may be a read error. The chain combines TRAV29/DV5 with TRDJ1; 13 bases map to TRDD3. Losses at the gene ends were 0 bases for V and 2 bases for J; bases not matched to a gene: 10. CDR1 NSMFDY and CDR2 ISSIKDK come from the germline V gene. The CDR3 length is 18 residues. The CDR3 here is CAASANWGIRNQTDKLIF. The CDR3 DNA reads as TGTGCAGCAAGCGCGAACTGGGGGATACGAAATCAAACCGATAAACTCATCTTT.

This clone was seen more than once but under ten times. The rearrangement uses TRDV2 and TRDJ3; TRDD3 matches 8 bases. CDR3 length: 22 residues. Trimming cost V 0 bases and J 0 bases; bases outside gene matches: 15. From germline, CDR1 is GEAIGNYY and CDR2 EKD. This chain's CDR3 is CACDTVGGIRGASSWDTRQMFF. In nucleotides, the CDR3 is TGTGCCTGTGACACCGTCGGGGGGATAAGGGGAGCAAGCTCCTGGGACACCCGACAGATGTTTTTC.

This clone was seen once. The chain carries TRDV1 and TRDJ1, with 7 nucleotides matching TRDD3. CDR3 length equals 13 residues. V shed 6 bases and J 7 bases; nucleotides not matched to a gene: 8. Germline V lookup: CDR1 TSWWSYY, CDR2 QGS. CDR3 DNA: TGTGCTCTTGGAATGGGGGACCTCTTTAAACTCATCTTT. This encodes CALGMGDLFKLIF.

The chain carries TRDV1 and TRDJ1; 12 positions match TRDD3. There are 25 residues in the CDR3. Germline values: CDR1 TSWWSYY, CDR2 QGS. V trimming: 3 bases; J trimming: 3 bases; junction bases outside the gene matches: 32. DNA for the CDR3: TGTGCTCTTGGGGACCATAGATACCAGGCCTTCCACTTTCATACTGGGGGATACAGCGCCGATAAACTCATCTTT. This translates into CALGDHRYQAFHFHTGGYSADKLIF.

This clone was picked up a small number of times. The J gene is TRDJ1, the V gene TRDV1; D perhaps matches TRDD3 (5 bases). V was cut by 5 bases and J by 0 bases, with 16 bases left in between. The germline gives CDR1 TSWWSYY, CDR2 QGS. CDR3 size: 16 residues. CDR3 loop: CALGRGGPSYTDKLIF. The CDR3 coding sequence is TGTGCTCTTGGGAGGGGGGGCCCCTCCTACACCGATAAACTCATCTTT.

By its share, this clone is medium-sized. V gene TRDV2 combines with J gene TRDJ3; 8 nucleotides align to TRDD3. Germline-derived CDR1 and CDR2 are GEAIGNYY and EKD. This CDR3 has 20 residues. V lost 0 bases to trimming and J lost 0 bases; unmatched junction nucleotides: 9. Here the CDR3 reads CACDTVLGALSSWDTRQMFF. CDR3 DNA sequence: TGTGCCTGTGACACCGTACTGGGGGCCCTAAGCTCCTGGGACACCCGACAGATGTTTTTC.

This chain joins TRDV1 and TRDJ1; 7 nucleotides align to TRDD3. Unmatched junction bases numbered 11, after V lost 0 bases and J lost 4 bases. The CDR3 covers 17 residues. Germline values: CDR1 TSWWSYY, CDR2 QGS. For the CDR3, the DNA is TGTGCTCTTGGGGAACTCCGTTTGTGGATACGCAACGATAAACTCATCTTT. This codes for CALGELRLWIRNDKLIF.

The V call is TRDV1, the J call TRDJ1, with 8 bases aligning to TRDD3. Germline values: CDR1 TSWWSYY, CDR2 QGS. The V segment lost 0 bases and the J segment 2 bases; nucleotides outside the gene matches: 20. This CDR3 contains 21 residues. This chain's CDR3 is CALGELTLRYWGVHPTDKLIF. The CDR3 DNA sequence: TGTGCTCTTGGGGAACTCACCCTCCGTTACTGGGGGGTCCACCCAACCGATAAACTCATCTTT.

V gene TRDV1 combines with J gene TRDJ1; 11 bases match TRDD3. Germline V gene sequence: CDR1 TSWWSYY, CDR2 QGS. V shed 0 bases and J 3 bases; nucleotides not matched to a gene: 15. This CDR3 spans 20 amino acids. CDR3 protein: CALGELYGGYWGIGADKLIF. The CDR3 bases are TGTGCTCTTGGGGAACTCTACGGTGGGTACTGGGGGATAGGGGCCGATAAACTCATCTTT.

This clone was recorded a few times. CDR3 protein: CALGGSYGSREERRTYTDKLIF. CDR3 sequence (DNA): TGTGCTCTTGGGGGGTCCTACGGGTCCCGAGAGGAGCGGCGGACTTACACCGATAAACTCATCTTT. V and J are TRDV1 and TRDJ1; D may be TRDD2 (6 bases). Deletions cut 4 bases from V and 0 bases from J, with 33 bases between. The CDR3 runs 22 residues. Germline CDR1 reads TSWWSYY; CDR2 reads QGS.

V usage is TRDV2 and J usage is TRDJ3, with TRDD3 matching over 10 bases. CDR1 is GEAIGNYY, CDR2 EKD, per germline. V gave up 1 base and J gave up 0 bases; unmatched junction bases: 2. The CDR3 spans 18 residues. Here the CDR3 reads CACDTGGYLSWDTRQMFF. As DNA, the CDR3 is TGTGCCTGTGACACTGGGGGATACCTCTCCTGGGACACCCGACAGATGTTTTTC.

This clone is classed as medium-sized (0.01 to 0.1%). Other DNA sequences in the sample encode the same CDR3. The chain joins TRDV1 to TRDJ1, with D possibly matching TRDD3 (8 bases). Trimming took 2 bases from V and 0 from J, leaving 31 bases between them. This CDR3 contains 22 residues. Germline assignment: CDR1 TSWWSYY and CDR2 QGS. CDR3 bases: TGTGCTCTTGGGGAAGGGGCCTTCCTTAAAAAGGGGATACATGTTAACACCGATAAACTCATCTTT. It specifies CALGEGAFLKKGIHVNTDKLIF.

Notes on this clone: This could be a read error, since a much larger clone is one nucleotide away. The rearrangement links TRDV2 to TRDJ3; 11 bases are a match to TRDD3. There are 19 residues in the CDR3. Germline loops: CDR1 GEAIGNYY, CDR2 EKD. CDR3 bases: TGTGCCTGTGACATCTTGGGGGATACGAACTCCTGGGACACCCGACAGACGTTTTTC. Its translation is CACDILGDTNSWDTRQTFF.

This clone counts as large. The chain is built from TRDV1 and TRDJ1, with TRDD3 matching over 10 bases. The CDR3 is 17 amino acids. Germline CDR1 and CDR2: TSWWSYY and QGS. After removal of 2 bases from V and 9 bases from J, the junction contained 15 bases not matched to a gene. The chain's CDR3 is CALGEDPLRGIRNELIF. CDR3 DNA: TGTGCTCTTGGGGAAGACCCCCTAAGGGGGATACGAAATGAACTCATCTTT.